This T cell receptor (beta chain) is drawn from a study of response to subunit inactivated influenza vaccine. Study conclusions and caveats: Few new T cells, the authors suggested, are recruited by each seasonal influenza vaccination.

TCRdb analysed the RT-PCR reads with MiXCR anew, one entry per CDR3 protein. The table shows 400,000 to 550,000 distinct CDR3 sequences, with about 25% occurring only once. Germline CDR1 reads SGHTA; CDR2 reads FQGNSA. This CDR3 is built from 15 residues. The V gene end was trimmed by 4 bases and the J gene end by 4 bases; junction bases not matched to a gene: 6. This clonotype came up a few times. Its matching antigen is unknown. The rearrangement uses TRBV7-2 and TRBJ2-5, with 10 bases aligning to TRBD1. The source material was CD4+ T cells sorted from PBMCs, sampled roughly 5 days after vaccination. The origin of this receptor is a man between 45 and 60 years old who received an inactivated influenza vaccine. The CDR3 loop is CASSSQTGGGETQYF. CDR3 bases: TGTGCCAGCAGCTCCCAGACAGGGGGCGGAGAGACCCAGTACTTC.